The 20 T cell receptor beta chains in this list originate from one sample, sequenced in a study of blood T cells in healthy people across ages (dated by TCRdb to 2013 to 2016). The protocol used for the library was 5' RACE. TCRdb records Illumina HiSeq 2500 as the sequencer. The second PCR ran for about 6 to 11 cycles and used a J-beta primer mix along with a sample-barcoded 5' primer. The raw public data were reprocessed by TCRdb itself: fastp quality trimming at Q25, MiXCR clonotype calling, in-frame beta chains only. Duplicate CDR3 protein sequences are folded into a single record with the most common DNA and genes. Across this sample there are fewer than 900,000 distinct CDR3 sequences, with around 34% seen only once. The ten biggest clones cover about an eighth of the sample. The material sequenced was blood. Source of these receptors: a man younger than 30 in good health.

A word on this clonotype: One junction end does not reproduce the germline sequence, and a read error may be involved. The chain links TRBV6-1 to TRBJ2-3; TRBD2 aligns across 12 bases. Germline assignment: CDR1 MNHNS and CDR2 SASEGT. The CDR3 extends over 19 amino acids. CDR3 region: CASSPPWLAGGFSTETQYF. CDR3 sequence (DNA): TGTGCCAGCAGCCCCCCTTGGCTAGCGGGGGGGTTCTCCACAGAGACGCAGTATTTT.

Remarks on this clonotype: A much larger clone sits a single nucleotide away, making a read error possible. The chain couples TRBV5-1 to TRBJ2-1; 7 nucleotides align to TRBD1. Germline V gene data show CDR1 as SGHRS and CDR2 as YFSETQ. V was pared by 2 bases and J by 5 bases, with 10 bases of the junction left unmatched. The CDR3 spans 16 residues. CDR3 nucleotide sequence: TGCGCCAGCAGCTTCCGGGGACAGACCCAGGACAATGAGCAGTTCTTC. This encodes CASSFRGQTQDNEQFF.

This clonotype was seen a handful of times. The chain couples TRBV18 to TRBJ2-3; no reliable D call. Germline values: CDR1 KGHSH, CDR2 LQKENI. This CDR3 is built from 17 residues. The V gene lost 2 bases and the J gene lost 6 bases, with 21 bases spanning the gap. CDR3 sequence reads: CASSPYSGPQSQDTQYF. The CDR3, as DNA: TGTGCCAGCTCACCATACAGTGGGCCACAATCTCAGGATACGCAGTATTTT. Using reference TRBV18 and TRBJ2-3 for the parts outside the CDR3, the full variable domain is NAGVMQNPRHLVRRRGQEARLRCSPMKGHSHVYWYRQLPEEGLKFMVYLQKENIIDESGMPKERFSAEFPKEGPSILRIQQVVRGDSAAYFCASSPYSGPQSQDTQYFGPGTRLTVL.

Ten or more counts support this clonotype. This sequence joins TRBV7-2 and TRBJ1-1; D uncertain. The CDR3 spans 11 residues. Germline lookup yields CDR1 SGHTA and CDR2 FQGNSA. Trimming removed 6 bases at V and 4 bases at J, with 6 bases between. CDR3 amino acids: CASRFGTEAFF. The CDR3, as DNA: TGTGCCAGCAGGTTTGGCACTGAAGCTTTCTTT.

This chain's CDR3 is CASSLTGYAFEQYF. In DNA form, the CDR3 reads TGTGCCAGCAGTCTTACAGGGTATGCATTCGAGCAGTACTTC. The chain has TRBV7-9 and TRBJ2-4; D is possibly TRBD1 (6 bases). The end of the DNA fits TRBJ2-7 better, so the J call may be wrong. The germline gives CDR1 SEHNR, CDR2 FQNEAQ (reference sequence). This CDR3 is 14 amino acids long.

The rearrangement links TRBV19 to TRBJ1-5; tentatively, D is TRBD1 (5 bases). With 0 bases removed from V and 9 bases from J, the gap between germline ends came to 18 bases. Germline V gene sequence: CDR1 LNHDA, CDR2 SQIVND (reference sequence). CDR3 length equals 16 residues. The CDR3 region has the DNA TGTGCCAGTAGTATAGAGCACTGGACGGACCAGGGGCCCCAGCATTTT. Amino acid sequence: CASSIEHWTDQGPQHF.

This clonotype was counted only a few times. The chain couples TRBV12-3 or TRBV12-4 to TRBJ2-5, with 9 bases identical to TRBD1. This CDR3 spans 15 amino acids. With V trimmed by 6 bases and J by 11 bases, 16 bases remained unmatched. This CDR3 reads CASSQTGTGFNEQYF. In nucleotides, the CDR3 is TGTGCCAGCAGCCAAACCGGGACAGGGTTCAATGAGCAGTACTTC.

V usage is TRBV20-1 and J usage is TRBJ1-5; D remains ambiguous. This CDR3 is 12 amino acids long. Germline lookup yields CDR1 DFQATT and CDR2 SNEGSKA (reference sequence). V lost 2 bases, J lost 3 bases, and 5 bases lay in between. In DNA, the CDR3 is TGCAGTGCTAGACAGCACAATCAGCCCCAGCATTTT. Translating gives CSARQHNQPQHF.

J is TRBJ2-3 and V is TRBV2; D ambiguous. The germline V gene has CDR1 SNHLY and CDR2 FYNNEI. The V and J ends lost 3 bases and 4 bases respectively, with 11 bases between them. The CDR3 is made up of 14 amino acids. This CDR3 reads CASSEASAADTQYF. In DNA, the CDR3 is TGTGCCAGCAGTGAGGCCAGCGCAGCAGATACGCAGTATTTT.

Ten or more counts support this clonotype. V usage is TRBV27 and J usage is TRBJ2-1; D possibly corresponds to TRBD2 (5 bases). The CDR3 runs to 16 residues. CDR1 and CDR2 (germline): MNHEY, SMNVEV (reference sequence). Trimming removed 3 bases from V and 10 bases from J, with 22 bases in between. CDR3 region: CASSLQPGETSWEQFF. The CDR3 DNA is TGTGCCAGCAGTTTGCAACCTGGGGAGACCTCTTGGGAGCAGTTCTTC.

V is TRBV7-2 and J is TRBJ2-4; D unclear. Judging by the DNA end, TRBJ2-7 fits better; the J call may be wrong. CDR1 is SGHTA and CDR2 is FQGNSA in the germline V gene. There are 14 residues in the CDR3. CDR3 bases: TGTGCCAGCAGCTTAGGGCTTCTGCCCAACGAGCAGTACTTC. This encodes CASSLGLLPNEQYF.

The chain links TRBV7-2 to TRBJ2-2; D call uncertain. The CDR3 length is 15 residues. Trimming took off 3 bases at V and 0 bases at J, with 8 bases between the two ends. Germline CDR1 is SGHTA and CDR2 is FQGNSA. Here the CDR3 DNA reads TGTGCCAGCAGCTTGGGTCTCTCGAACACCGGGGAGCTGTTTTTT. Protein product: CASSLGLSNTGELFF.

This clonotype was recorded at least ten times. V is TRBV12-3 or TRBV12-4 and J is TRBJ1-2; D remains ambiguous. Trimming removed 7 bases at V and 4 bases at J, with 7 bases between. The CDR3 totals 11 residues. The CDR3 is CASKDGYGYTF. The CDR3 DNA reads as TGTGCCAGCAAAGACGGCTATGGCTACACCTTC.

The gene calls are TRBV5-1 and TRBJ1-2; 10 bases map to TRBD1. Looked up from germline, CDR1 is SGHRS and CDR2 is YFSETQ. The CDR3 has 13 amino acids. After removal of 4 bases from V and 8 bases from J, the junction contained 5 bases not matched to a gene. The CDR3 sequence is CASSLDRGNGYTF. CDR3 DNA sequence: TGCGCCAGCAGCCTGGACAGGGGGAACGGCTACACCTTC.

The V gene is TRBV20-1, the J gene TRBJ1-1; TRBD1 might be the D (5 bases). V dropped 5 bases and J dropped 4 bases, with 23 bases sitting between them. This CDR3 is 16 amino acids long. The germline gives CDR1 DFQATT, CDR2 SNEGSKA (reference sequence). CDR3 residues: CSAARGGAREGTEAFF. As DNA, the CDR3 is TGCAGTGCTGCCCGAGGAGGGGCGAGAGAGGGCACTGAAGCTTTCTTT.

This clonotype appeared a few times. The rearrangement links TRBV15 to TRBJ1-4, with D unresolved. In germline, CDR1 is LNHNV, CDR2 YYDKDF (reference sequence). Trimming removed 0 bases from V and 2 bases from J, with 7 bases in between. This CDR3 region has 15 residues. The CDR3 loop reads CATSRDPGTNEKLFF. The CDR3 DNA reads as TGTGCCACCAGCAGAGATCCGGGGACTAATGAAAAACTGTTTTTT.

The chain links TRBV7-9 to TRBJ2-7; D is undetermined. The CDR3 is 13 amino acids. V was trimmed by 5 bases and J by 5 bases, leaving 13 bases between them. CDR1 is SEHNR, CDR2 FQNEAQ, per germline (reference sequence). In DNA, the CDR3 is TGTGCCAGCAGCCTTTTGGGAATGAACGAGCAGTACTTC. This translates into CASSLLGMNEQYF.

The rearrangement uses TRBV4-2 and TRBJ1-3; TRBD1 aligns across 10 bases. CDR1 is LGHNA and CDR2 is YNFKEQ in the germline V gene. CDR3 size: 18 residues. V trimming: 0 bases; J trimming: 0 bases; junction bases outside the gene matches: 5. CDR3 sequence: CASSQEGTGAYSGNTIYF. The CDR3 DNA reads as TGTGCCAGCAGCCAAGAAGGGACAGGGGCCTACTCTGGAAACACCATATATTTT.

V usage is TRBV9 and J usage is TRBJ1-5, with 7 bases identical to TRBD1. The CDR3 runs to 16 residues. V lost 3 bases and J lost 4; bases outside the gene matches: 10. Germline V gene lookup returns CDR1 SGDLS and CDR2 YYNGEE. CDR3 residues: CASSESGTGANQPQHF. CDR3 coding DNA: TGTGCCAGCAGCGAGTCCGGCACAGGGGCTAATCAGCCCCAGCATTTT.

There are a few counts of this clonotype. The chain links TRBV20-1 to TRBJ1-3; D gene unclear. This CDR3 is 11 amino acids long. V was pared by 5 bases and J by 3 bases, with 5 bases between. Germline V gives CDR1 DFQATT, CDR2 SNEGSKA (reference sequence). In nucleotides, the CDR3 is TGCAGTGCTCGGGGTGGAAACACCATATATTTT. Its protein product is CSARGGNTIYF.